This T cell receptor beta chain was sequenced for a study of shared clonotypes between healthy human individuals (dated by TCRdb to 2018 to 2021). Looking at the study overall: The cohort included a few men and a couple of women between 18 and 49 years of age. For each donor, CD4 naive and CD4 memory were each run on three plates, CD8 naive on two plates, and CD8 memory on one plate. Blood TCR repertoires of roughly five healthy adults were deeply sequenced to estimate repertoire size and the extent of clonotype sharing between individuals. Different laboratories and diverse techniques were used to prepare libraries and sequence TCR repertoires, to increase sequencing depth and limit assay-specific biases. Each donor's leukapheresis produced roughly between roughly 0.94 and 9.5 billion PBMCs. What the study reported, not specific to this receptor: Even with the large sequencing depth, rarefaction of the sorted-subset datasets indicated that sequencing was incomplete. Because the study included a small number of donors, the genetic and exposure-history diversity represented was limited. Naive subsets generally had larger estimated clonotype richness than memory subsets did. Across a handful of donors, approximately 5% of naive CD4, 3.5% of naive CD8, approximately 2.5% of memory CD4, and around 0.4% of memory CD8 clonotypes were shared. Compared with non-shared clonotypes, the clonotypes found in all four sorted-subset donors had higher generation probabilities. Sampling was restricted to blood, and TCR repertoires in tissues likely differ from the TCR repertoires found in blood. Based on pairwise subsampling, the degree of clonotype sharing among donors was expected to be affected by sequencing depth.

V and J lose 1 base and 8 bases, and a span of 6 bases separates them. The germline V gene (reference sequence) gives CDR1 as SEHNR and CDR2 as FQNEAQ. From the cysteine through the phenylalanine, the CDR3 covers 12 amino acids. Only the CDR3 DNA stays, 36 bases, in frame from base 1. TCR CDR3 regions were amplified from genomic DNA by multiplex PCR using the deep immunoSEQ assay. For each cell subset, the extracted genomic DNA was distributed evenly across all wells of several immunoSEQ 96-well plates, and each plate served as one replicate. For sorted subsets, around 0.2 ug genomic DNA, equal to 30,000 or so T cell genomes, was loaded into each replicate PCR. Purified libraries were measured with a Qubit 3.0 fluorometer, size-checked on a Bioanalyzer 2100, and measured again with the KAPA Library Quantification kit. Every immunoSEQ 96-well plate was sequenced on a dedicated single-read 150-cycle Illumina NextSeq 550 flow cell. The authors' analysis ran thus. Because the immunoSEQ output held only junctional sequences and lacked quality scores, the filtering could not match the filtering applied to full-length reads. Sequences were annotated with PyIR, a Python wrapper for IgBLAST v1.9, and V/J genes and CDR3 were assigned using IMGT germline references. Reads with weak V/J assignments (E-value above 1e-6), missing CDR3, stop codons, out-of-frame junctions, or ambiguous translated residues were removed. A V3J clonotype was defined by an identical inferred V gene, J gene, and CDR3 amino acid sequence. The percentage overlap between two repertoires was calculated by dividing the number of shared unique clonotypes by the size of the smaller repertoire. Three approaches were used to assess repertoire richness: RTK rarefaction, the Chao1 estimator, and Recon v2.1 estimates of unobserved clonotypes. For all TCRbeta clonotypes obtained by the gDNA method from a few donors, generation probabilities were computed with OLGA. The table comes from immuneACCESS by way of TCRdb, which keeps in-frame sequences with V and J called. Part of the clones is missing from these tables; in studies checked, under half for an unresolved V gene and the rest for unknown reasons. V and J calls and clone size follow that table, whereas D and trimming were derived from the DNA. For this sample there are 2,100,000 or so clones; 90% to 96% appear just once. 0.13% of the sample is held by the ten biggest clonotypes.

About this clone: The clone's antigen remains unknown. Base quality data are lacking; no much larger clone is found one base away.

The donors were healthy, HIV-negative adults with no recently reported acute infections or vaccinations. Only Caucasian adults living in Nashville, Tennessee, USA were represented among the donors. Magnetic negative selection was used to enrich CD4+ T cells, after which naive cells were positively selected on CD45RA and the negative fraction became the memory subset. After blood collection by leukapheresis, PBMCs were isolated using Ficoll-Histopaque density gradient centrifugation and then cryopreserved in the vapor phase of liquid nitrogen. Analytical flow cytometry was used to check the purity and quantity of every magnetically sorted T cell population. Genomic DNA was isolated from each sorted fraction and quantified by UV absorbance on a Nanodrop 2000c.

The chain is made from TRBV7-9 and TRBJ1-5; the D gene cannot be named for sure. Specimen: naive CD4+ T cells sorted from blood. What the cell subset or site label conveys for this sample: CD45RA+ positively selected. This TCR was recovered from a man in his late teens or twenties in good health. The sequenced DNA: TGTGCCAGCAGCTTAGATCAGGAGCCCCAGCATTTT. Translated, this gives CASSLDQEPQHF.